Below, 8 T cell receptor beta chains from the same sample are listed, as sequenced in a study of T-cell memory formation after mild COVID-19. TCRdb processed the 5' RACE reads anew with MiXCR; each CDR3 protein has one entry. The repertoire holds some 100,000 distinct CDR3 sequences, approximately 10% seen once, with roughly 40% in the top ten. What was sequenced was PBMCs or a T cell subset sorted from them (not recorded which). These receptors were taken from a man between 18 and 35 years old who had mild COVID-19 (a few samples of this study predate the infection). Cell type and time point are not known.

Only a few counts were recorded for this clonotype. This chain joins TRBV3-1 and TRBJ1-5; D is ambiguous. The CDR3 is made up of 16 amino acids. Trimming removed 0 bases at V and 2 bases at J, with 11 bases between. Germline loops: CDR1 LGHDT, CDR2 YNNKEL (reference sequence). CDR3 DNA sequence: TGTGCCAGCAGCCAAGAGGCCCCGGCAGGCAATCAGCCCCAGCATTTT. Its protein is CASSQEAPAGNQPQHF.

The rearrangement joins TRBV12-3 or TRBV12-4 to TRBJ1-2, with D maybe TRBD1 (5 bases). V dropped 1 base and J dropped 2 bases, with 8 bases sitting between them. The CDR3 has 14 amino acids. The CDR3 DNA follows: TGTGCCAGCAGTTTAGGGCCAGGGAACTATGGCTACACCTTC. Translation: CASSLGPGNYGYTF.

This clonotype occurred a few times. The chain couples TRBV4-2 to TRBJ2-1; D is perhaps TRBD1 or TRBD2 (8 bases each). Germline V gene lookup returns CDR1 LGHNA and CDR2 YNFKEQ. V shed 3 bases and J shed 5 bases, with 20 bases lying between them. This CDR3 spans 17 amino acids. The CDR3 region is CASSQAGGDRLDNEQFF. CDR3 DNA: TGTGCCAGCAGCCAGGCCGGGGGGGACAGGCTGGACAATGAGCAGTTCTTC.

The V and J genes are TRBV24-1 and TRBJ2-1; tentatively, D is TRBD1 (6 bases). The CDR3 sequence is 14 residues long. V was trimmed by 4 bases and J by 10 bases, leaving 16 bases between them. From germline, CDR1 is KGHDR and CDR2 SFDVKD. The CDR3 nucleotides are TGTGCCACCAGTGAGGCCAGGGGTTCGGGGGAGCAGTTCTTC. This translates into CATSEARGSGEQFF.

This chain uses TRBV20-1 with TRBJ1-5, with D uncertain. Germline V gene data show CDR1 as DFQATT and CDR2 as SNEGSKA (reference sequence). The length of the CDR3 is 16 residues. V was cut by 0 bases and J by 0 bases, with 12 bases left in between. In DNA form, the CDR3 reads TGCAGTGCTAGAGATTCGGCACAGCCTAGCAATCAGCCCCAGCATTTT. It specifies CSARDSAQPSNQPQHF.

The chain couples TRBV7-9 to TRBJ2-1; a possible D gene is TRBD1 (5 bases). This CDR3 is built from 15 residues. The V end was cut by 0 bases, the J end by 3 bases, with 9 bases between. Germline V gives CDR1 SEHNR, CDR2 FQNEAQ (reference sequence). In DNA form, the CDR3 reads TGTGCCAGCAGCTTAGCGCAGGGTGTCTACAATGAGCAGTTCTTC. This codes for CASSLAQGVYNEQFF.

The chain carries TRBV3-1 and TRBJ2-7; D might be TRBD2 (5 bases). V lost 4 bases and J 0 bases, leaving 10 bases between the germline ends. CDR3 size: 14 residues. Germline V lookup: CDR1 LGHDT, CDR2 YNNKEL (reference sequence). CDR3 sequence: CASSRGLGSYEQYV. The CDR3 region has the DNA TGTGCCAGCAGCCGCGGACTGGGCTCCTACGAGCAGTACGTC.

The chain recombines TRBV4-3 with TRBJ1-6; D unclear. The CDR3 contains 16 residues. CDR1 and CDR2 from the germline V gene are LGHNA and YSLEER. Between the trimmed V and J ends, which lost 2 bases and 0 bases, there was a span of 8 bases. The CDR3 protein is CASSQSGISYNSPLHF. CDR3 DNA: TGCGCCAGCAGCCAAAGTGGTATCTCCTATAATTCACCCCTCCACTTT.